The table lists the clone carrying this T cell receptor beta chain with many counts. This sample was taken from a study of Graves' ophthalmopathy and Graves' hyperthyroidism. This CDR3 region has 17 residues. CDR1 and CDR2 from the germline V gene are LGHNA and YNFKEQ. Losses at the gene ends were 0 bases for V and 5 bases for J; bases not matched to a gene: 8. RNA transcripts yielded amplified TCR beta CDR3 regions. HTBI-primed RT-PCR formed the first round, and a multiplex PCR formed the second. TCRdb recomputed calls from the multiplex PCR reads with MiXCR, one row per CDR3 protein. The data contain around 660,000 distinct CDR3 sequences, about two fifths of them singletons.

Sequencing was done on a sample of peripheral blood. The source is an adult man with Graves' ophthalmopathy. The V and J genes are TRBV4-2 and TRBJ2-5; 11 bases match TRBD1. The CDR3 sequence is CASSQEGGGQGVETQYF. Written as DNA, the CDR3 is TGTGCCAGCAGCCAAGAAGGGGGGGGACAGGGGGTCGAGACCCAGTACTTC.